These T cell receptor beta chains were read from a single sample in a study of cytomegalovirus exposure and HLA in healthy donors. TCRdb's copy holds only in-frame clones and misses some; the assay was immunoSEQ multiplex PCR. Here the sample spans 150,000 or so clones, approximately 88% being singletons. Sequencing was performed on PBMCs. Receptor source: a man aged 30 to 45 in good health and CMV-seronegative. CDR3s include the opening cysteine and the closing phenylalanine or tryptophan. The D gene is left open where the match is weak. The listing skips clone size in some rows; elsewhere it reads once, few, many or a size class.

>TRBD1|TRBV4-3|TRBJ2-5|.
TGCGCCAGCAGCCCGGGACAGGGGGTTGGGGAGACCCAGTACTTC
CASSPGQGVGETQYF
>.|TRBV4-2|TRBJ1-5|once
TGTGCCAGCAGCCAAGGTATAGGGGAGGGGTTTCAGCCCCAGCATTTT
CASSQGIGEGFQPQHF
>TRBD2|TRBV28|TRBJ2-3|.
TGTGCCAGCAGTTTGGAGCGGGGGAGAACAGATACGCAGTATTTT
CASSLERGRTDTQYF
>.|TRBV27|TRBJ1-4|.
TGTGCCAGCAGTTTATATCAGGCGGGCAGTGGCCAGGGGCAAAAACTGTTTTTT
CASSLYQAGSGQGQKLFF
>TRBD2|TRBV7-9|TRBJ2-3|.
TGTGCCAGCAGCCCCGGACTAGCGGGGGGCAATACGCAGTATTTT
CASSPGLAGGNTQYF
>TRBD2|TRBV10-2|TRBJ2-7|few
TGCGCCAGCAGGCCACTAGCGGGAGGTCACGAGCAGTACTTC
CASRPLAGGHEQYF
>TRBD1|TRBV12-5|TRBJ1-6|.
TGTGCTAGTGGTTTGGTTGACAGGGCGTTTACTAATTCACCCCTCCACTTT
CASGLVDRAFTNSPLHF
>.|TRBV19|TRBJ2-7|.
TGTGCCAGTAGTATAGCATACAGGGACGAGCAGTACTTC
CASSIAYRDEQYF
>TRBD1|TRBV28|TRBJ2-1|.
TGTGCCAGCAGTTCCCCGGGGACAGTAACACCTGTCGATGAGCAGTTCTTC
CASSSPGTVTPVDEQFF
>.|TRBV10-3|TRBJ2-6|.
TGTGCCATCAGTCTATGGAGCTCTGGGGCCAACGTCCTGACTTTC
CAISLWSSGANVLTF
>TRBD1|TRBV5-1|TRBJ2-7|.
TGCGCCAGCAGCCCTCAGACAGGGGTACGATCCTACGAGCAGTACTTC
CASSPQTGVRSYEQYF
>TRBD2|TRBV13|TRBJ2-1|.
TGTGCCAGCAGCCCGGGACTAGCGGACAATTACAATGAGCAGTTCTTC
CASSPGLADNYNEQFF
>.|TRBV9|TRBJ2-1|.
TGTGCCAGCAGCGAACGACAGACCTACAATGAGCAGTTCTTC
CASSERQTYNEQFF
>.|TRBV5-8|TRBJ1-5|.
TGTGCCAGCAGCTCAAGACAGTATAGCAATCAGCCCCAGCATTTT
CASSSRQYSNQPQHF
>.|TRBV7-9|TRBJ2-7|.
TGTTCCAGCAGCTCCCTTCACGGGGAAGGCTACGGGCAGTACTTC
CSSSSLHGEGYGQYF
>.|TRBV28|TRBJ1-2|.
TGTGCCAGCAGATTCACAACCTATGGCTACACCTTC
CASRFTTYGYTF
>TRBD2|TRBV19|TRBJ2-3|few
TGTGCCAGTAGTAAGAAGCGGGGGGGAGGAGATACGCAGTATTTT
CASSKKRGGGDTQYF
>.|TRBV7-3|TRBJ2-2|few
TGTGCCAGCAGCCCTGCTGGCGGCAGCGTGAACACCGGGGAGCTGTTTTTT
CASSPAGGSVNTGELFF
>.|TRBV28|TRBJ1-5|.
TGTGCCAGCAGTGCGGACAACATGGGGCAGCCCCAGCATTTT
CASSADNMGQPQHF
>TRBD2|TRBV6-6|TRBJ2-1|.
TGTGCCAGCAGTTACGGACTAGCGGGACACAATGAGCAGTTCTTC
CASSYGLAGHNEQFF
>TRBD2|TRBV7-3|TRBJ2-2|few
TGTGCCAGCAGCTACCTTGGACTAGGGTGGGCCGGGGAGCTGTTTTTT
CASSYLGLGWAGELFF
>TRBD2|TRBV5-5|TRBJ2-7|.
TGTGCCAGCAGCATACCTGGTACTAGCGGGGGGAACATAAGGTTC
CASSIPGTSGGNIRF
>.|TRBV5-1|TRBJ2-3|.
TGCGCCAGCAGCTTGGCCGGTACAGATACGCAGTATTTT
CASSLAGTDTQYF
>.|TRBV18|TRBJ1-4|.
TGTGCCAGCTCACCCAAACAGGGAAGGAGTGAAAAACTGTTTTTT
CASSPKQGRSEKLFF
>TRBD2|TRBV7-6|TRBJ2-7|.
TGTGCCAGCAGCACCCAAGGGGGACTAGCGGGACGTTTTTACGAGCAGTACTTC
CASSTQGGLAGRFYEQYF
>.|TRBV30|TRBJ1-4|.
TGTGCCTGGAGTCAAATTACAGGGCATCGGGAAAAACTGTTTTTT
CAWSQITGHREKLFF
>TRBD1|TRBV5-1|TRBJ2-7|.
TGCGCCAGCAGCCGGGGACAGGGGGCCTCCAACGGCGAGCAGTACTTC
CASSRGQGASNGEQYF
>TRBD1|TRBV27|TRBJ1-1|once
TGTGCCAGCAGTTTAGGGACAGGGGGCCGGGTGAACACTGAAGCTTTCTTT
CASSLGTGGRVNTEAFF
>TRBD1|TRBV11-2|TRBJ1-2|.
TGTGCCAGCAGCTTTAGCATTCGGACAGGTGATGGCTACACCTTC
CASSFSIRTGDGYTF
>TRBD1|TRBV7-6|TRBJ2-7|.
TGTGCCAGCAGTTCTGGACAGGGGAGCTCCTACGAGCAGTACTTC
CASSSGQGSSYEQYF